The rows below give T cell receptor beta chains drawn from one sample of a study of blood T cell repertoires in COVID-19. Produced via immunoSEQ multiplex PCR; TCRdb's table is partial and in-frame only. The table records 150,000 to 200,000 clones, around 80% of them present only once. Sequenced: PBMCs or T cells enriched from blood (not recorded which). The receptors were gathered from a man aged 50 to 60 who had recovered from COVID-19. Both conserved end residues are part of each CDR3. Each record gives: J gene, clone size, D gene, V gene, CDR3 DNA, CDR3 protein. A D gene is named only where the DNA matches it firmly. A row's size may be missing; if present it is once, few, many or a size class.

TRBJ1-2,-,TRBD1,TRBV3-1/TRBV3-2,TGTGCCAGCAGCCCCAGTCCGACAGGGACGGGCTACACCTTC,CASSPSPTGTGYTF
TRBJ1-1,-,TRBD1,TRBV5-1,TGCGCCAGCAGCTTTCCCCGGGACAGGGCATCGAACACTGAAGCTTTCTTT,CASSFPRDRASNTEAFF
TRBJ2-3,-,-,TRBV27,TGTGCCAGCAGTTTATCGCTCCGACAGGCCCACATAGATACGCAGTATTTT,CASSLSLRQAHIDTQYF
TRBJ1-5,-,-,TRBV4-1,TGCGCCAGCAGCCAAGATGGAGGCAGGGGATCAAAACAGCCCCAGCATTTT,CASSQDGGRGSKQPQHF
TRBJ1-5,-,TRBD1,TRBV2,TGTGCCAGCAGAGAACAGGGGCTGTATCAGCCCCAGCATTTT,CASREQGLYQPQHF
TRBJ1-2,-,TRBD1,TRBV5-6,TGTGCCAGCAGCCCCAGGGACAGACTTCATGGCTACACCTTC,CASSPRDRLHGYTF
TRBJ2-5,-,-,TRBV7-9,TGTGCCAGCAGCTTCCTGCAGGGAGAGACCCAGTACTTC,CASSFLQGETQYF
TRBJ2-2,-,TRBD1,TRBV7-9,TGTGCCAGCAGTCGGGACAGGGTCCGAACCGGGGAGCTGTTTTTT,CASSRDRVRTGELFF
TRBJ2-7,-,TRBD1,TRBV7-2,TGTGCCAGCAGCCCATCGACAGGGGGCTACCCGCAGTACTTC,CASSPSTGGYPQYF
TRBJ1-6,-,-,TRBV2,TGTGCCAGCAGCCCTGGGTCCTCGGGTTCACCCCTCCACTTT,CASSPGSSGSPLHF
TRBJ1-2,-,TRBD1,TRBV6-4,TGTGCCAGCAGTGAACGCCCGACAGGGAAAGGCACCTATGGCTACACCTTC,CASSERPTGKGTYGYTF
TRBJ2-7,-,-,TRBV15,TGTGCCACCAGCATAGGACGGGACTACGAGCAGTACTTC,CATSIGRDYEQYF
TRBJ1-5,-,-,TRBV28,TGTGCCAGCAGCCCCCCCGCGGGGTTGAGCAATCAGCCCCAGCATTTT,CASSPPAGLSNQPQHF
TRBJ2-1,once,TRBD2,TRBV24-1,TGTGCCACCAGTGATCCGGGGGGGTCTCGGGATGAGCAGTTCTTC,CATSDPGGSRDEQFF
TRBJ2-3,-,-,TRBV6-5,TGTGCCAGCAGTTTGAACCCTAGGTCCAGCACAGATACGCAGTATTTT,CASSLNPRSSTDTQYF
TRBJ2-3,-,TRBD1,TRBV5-8,TGTGCCAGCAGCTTGAGCCAGGGGGCCGGCACAGATACGCAGTATTTT,CASSLSQGAGTDTQYF
TRBJ1-5,-,TRBD1,TRBV28,TGTGCCAGTCACGTGGACGGGTCGGGACAGGTAAATCAGCCCCAGCATTTT,CASHVDGSGQVNQPQHF
TRBJ2-6,once,-,TRBV5-1,TGCGCCAGCAGCTTGGACGGGGCTGGGGCCAACGTCCTGACTTTC,CASSLDGAGANVLTF
TRBJ1-2,-,TRBD1,TRBV29-1,TGCAGCGTTGAAGCCCCAGGGGGCGTGGATGGCTACACCTTC,CSVEAPGGVDGYTF
TRBJ1-1,-,-,TRBV12-3/TRBV12-4,TGTGCCAGCAGTTTAACACAGTTTGAAGCTTTCTTT,CASSLTQFEAFF